The 5 T cell receptor beta chains listed next were all sequenced from one sample in a study of shared clonotypes between healthy human individuals. Here immunoSEQ multiplex PCR was the method, and the copy in TCRdb shows in-frame clones only, minus some. Of over 2 million clones listed, 92% are singletons. Sequencing was done on a sample of naive CD4+ T cells from PBMCs. Subset denoted: CD45RA+ positively selected. These receptors were collected from a man aged 18 to 30 in good health. Some clones in this sample may be carry-over from other donors' samples.

The chain uses TRBV4-3 and TRBJ2-2, with D possibly TRBD2 on 6 matching bases. V was cut by 0 bases and J by 3 bases, with 14 bases left in between. CDR1 and CDR2 (germline): LGHNA, YSLEER. This CDR3 spans 17 amino acids. This CDR3 is CASSQDPALADTGELFF. CDR3 DNA sequence: TGCGCCAGCAGCCAAGATCCCGCACTAGCAGACACCGGGGAGCTGTTTTTT.

The chain combines TRBV6-5 with TRBJ2-7; 12 bases agree with TRBD2. There are 15 residues in the CDR3. The germline V gene encodes CDR1 MNHEY and CDR2 SVGAGI. V was pared by 4 bases and J by 4 bases, with 5 bases of the junction left unmatched. As DNA, the CDR3 is TGTGCCAGCAGTTCCCTAGCGGGAGGGCGATACGAGCAGTACTTC. Encoded protein: CASSSLAGGRYEQYF.

V usage is TRBV7-9 and J usage is TRBJ2-1; 12 bases align to TRBD2. V was clipped by 5 bases and J by 9 bases; unmatched bases: 11. The V gene's germline CDR1 is SEHNR and CDR2 FQNEAQ (reference sequence). The CDR3 is made up of 16 amino acids. The CDR3 bases are TGTGCCAGCAGCCAAACCACTAGCGGGAGGAGGGGTGAGCAGTTCTTC. It is translated as CASSQTTSGRRGEQFF. Based on the CDR3 plus reference TRBV7-9 and TRBJ2-1, the full variable domain is DTGVSQNPRHKITKRGQNVTFRCDPISEHNRLYWYRQTLGQGPEFLTYFQNEAQLEKSRLLSDRFSAERPKGSFSTLEIQRTEQGDSAMYLCASSQTTSGRRGEQFFGPGTRLTVL.

The gene calls are TRBV10-3 and TRBJ2-7; D might be TRBD1 (6 bases). This CDR3 spans 14 amino acids. Germline values: CDR1 ENHRY, CDR2 SYGVKD. Trimming shortened V by 6 bases and J by 2 bases, and 14 bases separated the two germline ends. The CDR3 bases are TGTGCCATCAGGTCCGGGACACAGACCTACGAGCAGTACTTC. It translates to CAIRSGTQTYEQYF.

The DNA for the CDR3 is TGTGCCAGCAGTGGACAGGGACGAGGGACCCAGTACTTC. Its translation: CASSGQGRGTQYF. The chain employs TRBV6-1 and TRBJ2-5; 7 nucleotides line up with TRBD1. This CDR3 contains 13 residues. Germline loops: CDR1 MNHNS, CDR2 SASEGT. V lost 4 bases to trimming and J lost 7 bases; unmatched junction nucleotides: 6.